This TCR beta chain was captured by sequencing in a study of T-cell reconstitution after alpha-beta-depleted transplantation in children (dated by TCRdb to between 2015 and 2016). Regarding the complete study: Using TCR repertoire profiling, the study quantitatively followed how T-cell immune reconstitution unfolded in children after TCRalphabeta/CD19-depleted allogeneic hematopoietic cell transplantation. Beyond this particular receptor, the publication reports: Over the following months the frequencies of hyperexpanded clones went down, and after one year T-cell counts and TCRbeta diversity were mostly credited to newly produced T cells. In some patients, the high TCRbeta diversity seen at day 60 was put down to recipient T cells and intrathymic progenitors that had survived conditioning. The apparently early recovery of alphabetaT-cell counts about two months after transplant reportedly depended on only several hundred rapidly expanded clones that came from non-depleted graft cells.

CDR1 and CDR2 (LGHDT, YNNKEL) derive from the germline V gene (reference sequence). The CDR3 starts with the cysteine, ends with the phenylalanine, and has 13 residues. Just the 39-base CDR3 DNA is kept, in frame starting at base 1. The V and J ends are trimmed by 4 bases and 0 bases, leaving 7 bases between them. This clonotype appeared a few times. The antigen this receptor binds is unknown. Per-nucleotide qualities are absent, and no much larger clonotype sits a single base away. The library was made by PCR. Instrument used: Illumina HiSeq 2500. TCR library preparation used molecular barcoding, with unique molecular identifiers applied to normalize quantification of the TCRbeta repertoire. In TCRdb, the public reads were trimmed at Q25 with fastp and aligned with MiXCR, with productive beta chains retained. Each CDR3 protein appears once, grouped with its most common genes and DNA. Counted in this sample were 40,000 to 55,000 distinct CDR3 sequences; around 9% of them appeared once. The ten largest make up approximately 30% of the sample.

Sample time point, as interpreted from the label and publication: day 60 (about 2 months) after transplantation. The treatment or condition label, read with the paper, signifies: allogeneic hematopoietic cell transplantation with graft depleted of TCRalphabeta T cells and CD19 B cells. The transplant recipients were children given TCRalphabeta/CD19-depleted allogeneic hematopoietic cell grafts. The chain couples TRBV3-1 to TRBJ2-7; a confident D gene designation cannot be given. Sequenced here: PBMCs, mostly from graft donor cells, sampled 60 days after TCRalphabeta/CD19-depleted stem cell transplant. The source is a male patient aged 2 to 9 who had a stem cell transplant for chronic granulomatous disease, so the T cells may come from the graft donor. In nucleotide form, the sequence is TGTGCCAGCAGCCCTACCGTCTCCTACGAGCAGTACTTC. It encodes CASSPTVSYEQYF.